The T cell receptor (beta chain) under discussion was sequenced for a study of cytomegalovirus exposure and HLA in healthy donors. General study findings and limits: According to an earlier analysis, most TCR beta V segments yielded productive rearrangements about 87% or about 30% of the time. Clonal expansion, a later analysis showed, was greater in HLA-associated TCR beta chains than in equally common others. In a later analysis, HLA-C alleles had the fewest associated TCRs, DRB1 alleles the most.

Primers for the PCR totalled 60 Vbeta and 13 Jbeta. TCRdb's table, derived via immunoSEQ multiplex PCR, lists solely in-frame clones and lacks some. In all, the sample yields under 120,000 clones. The CDR3 sequence is 15 residues long. V lost 5 bases and J lost 4; bases outside the gene matches: 7. Germline CDR1 and CDR2: SEHNR and FQNEAQ (reference sequence). On this clone: Its target is unknown.

The clonotype was recovered from a man aged 45-65 years in good health and CMV-seronegative. The sequencing input was PBMCs. The J gene is TRBJ1-1, the V gene TRBV7-9; TRBD1 agrees at 10 bases. The CDR3 DNA reads as TGTGCCAGCAGCATCGGACAGGGGGTGAGCACTGAAGCTTTCTTT. Translated, it gives CASSIGQGVSTEAFF. Filled out from reference TRBV7-9 and TRBJ1-1, the complete variable domain reads DTGVSQNPRHKITKRGQNVTFRCDPISEHNRLYWYRQTLGQGPEFLTYFQNEAQLEKSRLLSDRFSAERPKGSFSTLEIQRTEQGDSAMYLCASSIGQGVSTEAFFGQGTRLTVV.